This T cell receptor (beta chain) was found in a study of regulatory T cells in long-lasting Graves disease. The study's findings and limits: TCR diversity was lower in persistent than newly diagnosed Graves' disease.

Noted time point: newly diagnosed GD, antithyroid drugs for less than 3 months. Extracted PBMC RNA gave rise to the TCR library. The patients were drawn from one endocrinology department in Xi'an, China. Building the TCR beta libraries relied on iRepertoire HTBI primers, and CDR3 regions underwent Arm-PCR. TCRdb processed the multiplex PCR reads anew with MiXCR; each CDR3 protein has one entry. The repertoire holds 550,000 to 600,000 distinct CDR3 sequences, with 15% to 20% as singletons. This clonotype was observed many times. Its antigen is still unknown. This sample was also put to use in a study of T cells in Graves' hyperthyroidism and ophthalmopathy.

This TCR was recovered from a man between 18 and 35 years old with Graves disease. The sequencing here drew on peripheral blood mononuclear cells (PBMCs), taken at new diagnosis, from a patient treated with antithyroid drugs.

This CDR3 reads CASSVANGYYNEQFF. The CDR3 nucleotides are TGTGCCAGCAGTGTCGCGAATGGTTACTACAATGAGCAGTTCTTC. The chain joins TRBV2 to TRBJ2-1; D gene ambiguous. CDR3 size: 15 residues. Germline V gives CDR1 SNHLY, CDR2 FYNNEI. V lost 4 bases, J lost 3 bases, and 13 bases lay in between.